This is a list of T cell receptor beta chains from one sample in a study of T cell changes during pregnancy in multiple sclerosis. Assay used: immunoSEQ multiplex PCR; TCRdb lists only in-frame clones, some missing. The sample includes some 40,000 clones, roughly 90% of them seen just once. The starting material was peripheral blood, obtained in the second trimester of pregnancy. All receptors come from a female donor in good health, enrolled as a control in a pregnancy study. Both conserved end residues are part of each CDR3. The D gene is left open where the match is weak. Expanded clones are given a class, and other clones once, few, many or no size at all.

TRBV9	-	TRBJ2-3	TRBD1	CASSAGGRGPDTQYF	TGTGCCAGCAGCGCAGGGGGCAGGGGGCCAGATACGCAGTATTTT
TRBV5-6	-	TRBJ2-4	TRBD2	CASSREVVAKNIQYF	TGTGCCAGCAGCCGGGAGGTGGTGGCCAAAAACATTCAGTACTTC
TRBV7-9	-	TRBJ1-1	TRBD1	CASSRGTGGEAFF	TGTGCCAGCAGCAGGGGGACAGGGGGGGAAGCTTTCTTT
TRBV10-3	-	TRBJ2-3	TRBD2	CAISDLRQRGGRTDTQYF	TGTGCCATCAGTGACCTACGGCAGCGGGGGGGCCGGACAGATACGCAGTATTTT
TRBV7-9	-	TRBJ2-1	-	CASSSSNEQFF	TGTGCCAGCAGCTCGAGCAATGAGCAGTTCTTC
TRBV9	-	TRBJ1-2	-	CASSTRTRGYTF	TGTGCCAGCAGCACACGAACGCGGGGCTACACCTTC
TRBV2	-	TRBJ2-2	-	CASSRLANTGELFF	TGTGCCAGCAGCCGGTTAGCGAACACCGGGGAGCTGTTTTTT
TRBV7-9	-	TRBJ2-7	TRBD2	CASSSRAGASYEQYF	TGTGCCAGCAGCTCTCGAGCGGGGGCATCCTACGAGCAGTACTTC
TRBV6-1	-	TRBJ2-1	-	CASSASSYNEQFF	TGTGCCAGCAGCGCGAGCTCCTACAATGAGCAGTTCTTC
TRBV18	-	TRBJ2-7	-	CASSPPEQPSSYEQYF	TGTGCCAGCTCACCACCGGAACAGCCCAGCTCCTACGAGCAGTACTTC
TRBV27	-	TRBJ2-1	TRBD2	CASSQGLVNEQFF	TGTGCCAGCAGTCAGGGACTAGTGAATGAGCAGTTCTTC
TRBV5-1	once	TRBJ2-5	-	CASSAGGSGSRETQYF	TGCGCCAGCAGCGCTGGAGGTTCGGGGTCTCGAGAGACCCAGTACTTC
TRBV5-5	-	TRBJ1-5	TRBD1	CASGTTGASNQPQHF	TGTGCCAGCGGCACGACAGGGGCGAGCAATCAGCCCCAGCATTTT
TRBV27	-	TRBJ1-1	-	CASSLSGREAFF	TGTGCCAGCAGTTTATCCGGCAGGGAAGCTTTCTTT
TRBV7-2	-	TRBJ1-5	TRBD1	CASQRDSSNSNQPQHF	TGTGCCAGCCAAAGGGACAGTTCAAATAGCAATCAGCCCCAGCATTTT
TRBV6-6	-	TRBJ2-3	-	CASSYTGEADTQYF	TGTGCCAGCAGTTATACGGGGGAAGCAGATACGCAGTATTTT
TRBV19	-	TRBJ2-7	TRBD2	CASSRGLEKYF	TGTGCCAGTAGTAGGGGACTAGAAAAGTACTTC
TRBV28	-	TRBJ1-4	TRBD1	CASKGRGNEKLFF	TGTGCCAGCAAGGGCAGGGGGAATGAAAAACTGTTTTTT
TRBV30	once	TRBJ1-6	-	CACLGGGLSYNSPLHF	TGTGCCTGTCTGGGGGGAGGCCTCTCCTATAATTCACCCCTCCACTTT
TRBV9	-	TRBJ1-4	-	CASSVDVAGPTTNEKLFF	TGTGCCAGCAGCGTAGATGTCGCAGGGCCCACAACTAATGAAAAACTGTTTTTT
TRBV6-5	-	TRBJ1-1	TRBD1	CASSKLGQVDTEAFF	TGTGCCAGCAGTAAACTCGGACAGGTGGACACTGAAGCTTTCTTT
TRBV7-9	-	TRBJ1-2	TRBD1	CASTPDRVDYTF	TGTGCCAGCACCCCCGACAGGGTTGACTACACCTTC
TRBV11-2	-	TRBJ1-1	TRBD1	CASSRGTGLTMNTEAFF	TGTGCCAGCAGCAGAGGGACAGGATTGACCATGAACACTGAAGCTTTCTTT
TRBV7-8	-	TRBJ1-2	TRBD1	CASSKATPGGEGYTF	TGTGCCAGCAGCAAAGCCACCCCAGGGGGCGAGGGCTACACCTTC
TRBV7-9	-	TRBJ1-1	TRBD1	CASSLRQGKPEAFF	TGTGCCAGCAGCTTACGACAGGGGAAGCCTGAAGCTTTCTTT
TRBV19	-	TRBJ2-5	TRBD1	CASSPIRDSIQTQYF	TGTGCCAGTAGTCCTATCCGGGACAGCATCCAGACCCAGTACTTC
TRBV2	-	TRBJ1-6	TRBD1	CASSELTGGNSPLHF	TGTGCCAGCAGTGAGCTCACAGGGGGCAATTCACCCCTCCACTTT
TRBV29-1	-	TRBJ1-2	TRBD1	CSADDRVGGYTF	TGCAGCGCTGATGACAGGGTGGGGGGCTACACCTTC
TRBV9	few	TRBJ1-1	-	CASSVENSYLNTEAFF	TGTGCCAGCAGCGTAGAGAACAGCTACCTGAACACTGAAGCTTTCTTT
TRBV7-9	-	TRBJ1-5	-	CASSLGEASNNQPQHF	TGTGCCAGCAGCTTAGGAGAAGCTTCTAACAATCAGCCCCAGCATTTT
TRBV6-1	-	TRBJ2-1	TRBD1	CASSDIGQGHNEQFF	TGTGCCAGCAGTGATATAGGACAGGGTCACAATGAGCAGTTCTTC
TRBV19	-	TRBJ1-1	-	CASSIQGSNTEAFF	TGTGCCAGTAGTATACAGGGCAGCAACACTGAAGCTTTCTTT
TRBV2	-	TRBJ1-1	-	CASSVGGNTEAFF	TGTGCCAGCAGCGTGGGGGGGAACACTGAAGCTTTCTTT
TRBV6-5	-	TRBJ2-1	TRBD2	CASSPAGLEYNEQFF	TGTGCCAGCAGTCCCGCGGGACTAGAATACAATGAGCAGTTCTTC
TRBV2	-	TRBJ2-4	-	CASSDWPVAKNIQYF	TGTGCCAGCAGTGACTGGCCCGTGGCCAAAAACATTCAGTACTTC
TRBV21-1	-	TRBJ1-1	-	CASSLHLGGAEAFF	TGTGCCAGCAGCTTACACCTCGGAGGCGCGGAAGCTTTCTTT
TRBV4-3	-	TRBJ1-1	TRBD1	CASSQDGTVNTEAFF	TGCGCCAGCAGCCAAGACGGGACAGTGAACACTGAAGCTTTCTTT
TRBV11-2	-	TRBJ2-7	TRBD2	CASSLTSSASGSSYEQYF	TGTGCCAGCAGCCTGACTTCGAGTGCTAGCGGGAGTTCTTACGAGCAGTACTTC
TRBV7-2	-	TRBJ2-7	TRBD2	CASRPGTTYEQYF	TGTGCCAGCAGGCCAGGGACTACCTACGAGCAGTACTTC
TRBV18	-	TRBJ1-2	TRBD1	CASSPAGQGTSNYGYTF	TGTGCCAGCTCACCCGCAGGACAGGGGACTTCTAACTATGGCTACACCTTC
TRBV7-9	-	TRBJ2-7	TRBD1	CASSQTGNEQYF	TGTGCCAGCAGCCAGACAGGGAACGAGCAGTACTTC
TRBV10-3	-	TRBJ2-3	-	CAISETSGRPDTQYF	TGTGCCATCAGTGAGACCAGCGGGCGGCCAGATACGCAGTATTTT
TRBV5-1	-	TRBJ1-2	-	CASSLGSALKDYGYTF	TGCGCCAGCAGCTTGGGCTCCGCACTAAAGGACTATGGCTACACCTTC
TRBV6-5	-	TRBJ1-2	-	CASRDSVDGYTF	TGTGCCAGCAGGGACAGCGTGGATGGCTACACCTTC
TRBV5-1	-	TRBJ1-2	-	CASSRGGDWDGYTF	TGCGCCAGCAGCCGCGGGGGGGATTGGGATGGCTACACCTTC
TRBV5-1	-	TRBJ2-1	-	CASSLTSKAVERNEQFF	TGCGCCAGCAGCTTGACAAGTAAGGCCGTGGAGAGGAATGAGCAGTTCTTC